This TCR beta chain was recorded in a study of cytomegalovirus exposure and HLA in healthy donors. Vbeta (60) and Jbeta (13) primers were used in the PCR. The method was immunoSEQ multiplex PCR; TCRdb's version includes in-frame clones alone and lacks a portion of them. The sample lists around 100,000 clones; roughly 78% were seen once. From germline, CDR1 is SGHDT and CDR2 YYEEEE. The CDR3 spans 15 residues. V dropped 3 bases and J dropped 2 bases, with 15 bases sitting between them. This clone occurred once. The sequencing sample was made of PBMCs. The source is a woman aged 40 to 55 in good health and CMV-seronegative. The rearrangement links TRBV5-6 to TRBJ2-7, with D perhaps matching TRBD2 (6 bases). CDR3 sequence: CASSSKDYPTYEQYF. CDR3 nucleotides: TGTGCCAGCAGCTCCAAGGACTATCCCACCTACGAGCAGTACTTC.